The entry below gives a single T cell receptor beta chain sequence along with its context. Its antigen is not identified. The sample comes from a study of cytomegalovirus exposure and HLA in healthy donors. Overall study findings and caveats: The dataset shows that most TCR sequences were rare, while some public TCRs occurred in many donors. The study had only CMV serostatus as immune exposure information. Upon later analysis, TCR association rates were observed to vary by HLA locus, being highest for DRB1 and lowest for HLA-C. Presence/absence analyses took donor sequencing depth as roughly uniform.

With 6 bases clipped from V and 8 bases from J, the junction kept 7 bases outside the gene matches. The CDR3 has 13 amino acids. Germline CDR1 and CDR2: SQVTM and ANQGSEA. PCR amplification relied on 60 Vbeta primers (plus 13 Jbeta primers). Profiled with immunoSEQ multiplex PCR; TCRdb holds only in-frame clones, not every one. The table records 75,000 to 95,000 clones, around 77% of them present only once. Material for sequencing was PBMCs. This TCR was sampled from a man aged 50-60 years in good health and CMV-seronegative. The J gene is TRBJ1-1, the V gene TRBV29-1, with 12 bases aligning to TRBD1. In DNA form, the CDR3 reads TGCAGCGTAGGGTCCGGGACAGGGGGCGAAGCTTTCTTT. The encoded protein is CSVGSGTGGEAFF.